These T cell receptor beta chains were read from a single sample in a study of a mutant IDH1 vaccine in newly diagnosed glioma. The antigens these receptors bind are not known. Produced via immunoSEQ multiplex PCR; TCRdb's table is partial and in-frame only. The table shows 65,000 or so clones, with roughly 84% occurring only once. Sequencing was performed on PBMCs, taken from a glioma patient whose treatment included an IDH1 peptide vaccine. These receptors all come from a man aged 25-45 years with glioma. Each CDR3 is given with its conserved first and last residue. The D gene is left open where the match is weak. Not every row has a clone size; where given, it reads once, few, many or a size class.

clone size: -
J gene: TRBJ2-1
CDR3 length: 13
D gene: -
V gene: TRBV7-9
CDR3 protein: CAEDSSQYNEQFF
CDR3 DNA: TGTGCAGAGGACAGTTCTCAGTACAATGAGCAGTTCTTC

clone size: -
J gene: TRBJ1-1
CDR3 length: 15
D gene: -
V gene: TRBV28
CDR3 protein: CASSLEGPGDTEAFF
CDR3 DNA: TGTGCCAGCAGTTTAGAGGGGCCGGGGGACACTGAAGCTTTCTTT

clone size: few
J gene: TRBJ1-1
CDR3 length: 13
D gene: -
V gene: TRBV5-6
CDR3 protein: CASSLGANTEAFF
CDR3 DNA: TGTGCCAGCAGCCTCGGGGCGAACACTGAAGCTTTCTTT

clone size: -
J gene: TRBJ1-5
CDR3 length: 15
D gene: TRBD1
V gene: TRBV28
CDR3 protein: CASTGEGGTTQPQHF
CDR3 DNA: TGTGCCAGCACCGGGGAAGGGGGCACCACTCAGCCCCAGCATTTT

clone size: few
J gene: TRBJ1-1
CDR3 length: 14
D gene: -
V gene: TRBV10-1
CDR3 protein: CASRAGHGNTEAFF
CDR3 DNA: TGCGCCAGCAGGGCCGGACACGGGAACACTGAAGCTTTCTTT

clone size: -
J gene: TRBJ2-4
CDR3 length: 13
D gene: -
V gene: TRBV19
CDR3 protein: CASSSGHKNIQYF
CDR3 DNA: TGTGCCAGTAGTTCCGGACACAAAAACATTCAGTACTTC

clone size: -
J gene: TRBJ2-7
CDR3 length: 12
D gene: -
V gene: TRBV5-4
CDR3 protein: CASSYGSYEQYF
CDR3 DNA: TGTGCCAGCAGCTACGGCTCCTACGAGCAGTACTTC

clone size: -
J gene: TRBJ2-7
CDR3 length: 13
D gene: -
V gene: TRBV11-2
CDR3 protein: CASSLGRAYEQYF
CDR3 DNA: TGTGCCAGCAGCTTGGGAAGAGCCTACGAGCAGTACTTC

clone size: -
J gene: TRBJ1-5
CDR3 length: 13
D gene: -
V gene: TRBV6-1
CDR3 protein: CASSWGGHKPQHF
CDR3 DNA: TGTGCCAGCAGCTGGGGGGGGCACAAGCCCCAGCATTTT

clone size: -
J gene: TRBJ1-2
CDR3 length: 15
D gene: -
V gene: TRBV28
CDR3 protein: CASSLLPTPNYGYTF
CDR3 DNA: TGTGCCAGCAGTTTATTGCCCACCCCTAACTATGGCTACACCTTC

clone size: -
J gene: TRBJ2-3
CDR3 length: 14
D gene: -
V gene: TRBV19
CDR3 protein: CASSITASTDTQYF
CDR3 DNA: TGTGCCAGTAGTATAACGGCCAGCACAGATACGCAGTATTTT

clone size: -
J gene: TRBJ2-2
CDR3 length: 14
D gene: -
V gene: TRBV7-9
CDR3 protein: CASSLGGNTGELFF
CDR3 DNA: TGTGCCAGCAGCTTAGGAGGGAACACCGGGGAGCTGTTTTTT

clone size: few
J gene: TRBJ1-6
CDR3 length: 13
D gene: -
V gene: TRBV7-6
CDR3 protein: CASSLGGASPLHF
CDR3 DNA: TGTGCCAGCAGCTTAGGGGGCGCTTCACCCCTCCACTTT

clone size: -
J gene: TRBJ2-5
CDR3 length: 14
D gene: -
V gene: TRBV15
CDR3 protein: CATKKTSQKETQYF
CDR3 DNA: TGTGCCACCAAAAAAACCAGCCAGAAAGAGACCCAGTACTTC

clone size: once
J gene: TRBJ1-6
CDR3 length: 15
D gene: TRBD1
V gene: TRBV6-6
CDR3 protein: CASRTTGTGNSPLHF
CDR3 DNA: TGTGCCAGCAGAACCACCGGGACAGGGAATTCACCCCTCCACTTT

clone size: -
J gene: TRBJ2-3
CDR3 length: 14
D gene: -
V gene: TRBV28
CDR3 protein: CASSLQGSADTQYF
CDR3 DNA: TGTGCCAGCAGTTTACAGGGAAGCGCAGATACGCAGTATTTT

clone size: -
J gene: TRBJ2-7
CDR3 length: 12
D gene: -
V gene: TRBV9
CDR3 protein: CASSLRAYEQYF
CDR3 DNA: TGTGCCAGCAGCTTAAGGGCCTACGAGCAGTACTTC

clone size: -
J gene: TRBJ2-7
CDR3 length: 13
D gene: -
V gene: TRBV6-1
CDR3 protein: CASSDRGWREQYF
CDR3 DNA: TGTGCCAGCAGTGACAGGGGCTGGCGGGAGCAGTACTTC

clone size: few
J gene: TRBJ1-1
CDR3 length: 14
D gene: -
V gene: TRBV9
CDR3 protein: CASSPGGPNTEAFF
CDR3 DNA: TGTGCCAGCTCGCCGGGGGGGCCGAACACTGAAGCTTTCTTT

clone size: -
J gene: TRBJ2-7
CDR3 length: 13
D gene: TRBD2
V gene: TRBV6-4
CDR3 protein: CASSEGTSGEQYF
CDR3 DNA: TGTGCCAGCAGTGAAGGGACTAGCGGCGAGCAGTACTTC

clone size: -
J gene: TRBJ2-7
CDR3 length: 14
D gene: -
V gene: TRBV30
CDR3 protein: CAWNIRAQGSEQYF
CDR3 DNA: TGTGCCTGGAATATCAGGGCCCAAGGTAGCGAGCAGTACTTC

clone size: -
J gene: TRBJ2-3
CDR3 length: 16
D gene: TRBD2
V gene: TRBV23-1
CDR3 protein: CASSSTSGETTDTQYF
CDR3 DNA: TGCGCCAGCAGTTCCACTAGCGGGGAGACCACAGATACGCAGTATTTT

clone size: once
J gene: TRBJ1-3
CDR3 length: 19
D gene: -
V gene: TRBV19
CDR3 protein: CASSDFWDIAYDSGNTIYF
CDR3 DNA: TGTGCCAGTAGTGACTTTTGGGACATCGCTTATGACTCTGGAAACACCATATATTTT

clone size: -
J gene: TRBJ1-4
CDR3 length: 16
D gene: -
V gene: TRBV4-1
CDR3 protein: CASSFRERATNEKLFF
CDR3 DNA: TGCGCCAGCAGCTTCAGGGAGAGGGCAACTAATGAAAAACTGTTTTTT

clone size: -
J gene: TRBJ2-5
CDR3 length: 11
D gene: -
V gene: TRBV5-6
CDR3 protein: CASSLVETQYF
CDR3 DNA: TGTGCCAGCAGCTTGGTTGAGACCCAGTACTTC

clone size: -
J gene: TRBJ2-3
CDR3 length: 17
D gene: TRBD2
V gene: TRBV5-4
CDR3 protein: CASSVKAGLVSTDTQYF
CDR3 DNA: TGTGCCAGCAGCGTAAAAGCGGGGCTGGTAAGCACAGATACGCAGTATTTT

clone size: -
J gene: TRBJ2-7
CDR3 length: 15
D gene: TRBD1
V gene: TRBV6-1
CDR3 protein: CASSEKTGELYEQYF
CDR3 DNA: TGTGCCAGCAGTGAAAAGACAGGGGAGCTCTACGAGCAGTACTTC

clone size: -
J gene: TRBJ1-1
CDR3 length: 12
D gene: -
V gene: TRBV7-9
CDR3 protein: CASSLQRPEAFF
CDR3 DNA: TGTGCCAGCAGCCTCCAACGACCTGAAGCTTTCTTT

clone size: -
J gene: TRBJ2-6
CDR3 length: 14
D gene: -
V gene: TRBV2
CDR3 protein: CASSEFSGANVLTF
CDR3 DNA: TGTGCCAGCAGTGAATTCTCTGGGGCCAACGTCCTGACTTTC

clone size: -
J gene: TRBJ2-5
CDR3 length: 16
D gene: TRBD2
V gene: TRBV7-2
CDR3 protein: CASRPGGLAGRETQYF
CDR3 DNA: TGTGCCAGCAGACCAGGTGGGCTAGCGGGCAGAGAGACCCAGTACTTC

clone size: -
J gene: TRBJ1-5
CDR3 length: 16
D gene: -
V gene: TRBV19
CDR3 protein: CASSKGQARFDQPQHF
CDR3 DNA: TGTGCCAGTAGTAAAGGACAAGCGAGGTTTGATCAGCCCCAGCATTTT

clone size: -
J gene: TRBJ1-3
CDR3 length: 15
D gene: -
V gene: TRBV5-1
CDR3 protein: CASSFGATSGNTIYF
CDR3 DNA: TGCGCCAGCAGCTTCGGGGCGACCTCTGGAAACACCATATATTTT

clone size: -
J gene: TRBJ2-5
CDR3 length: 15
D gene: -
V gene: TRBV12-5
CDR3 protein: CASGLAPAFQETQYF
CDR3 DNA: TGTGCTAGTGGTTTGGCCCCCGCTTTCCAAGAGACCCAGTACTTC

clone size: -
J gene: TRBJ2-5
CDR3 length: 14
D gene: TRBD1
V gene: TRBV13
CDR3 protein: CASSYRTGEETQYF
CDR3 DNA: TGTGCCAGCAGCTACCGGACAGGTGAAGAGACCCAGTACTTC

clone size: -
J gene: TRBJ2-1
CDR3 length: 16
D gene: TRBD2
V gene: TRBV6-5
CDR3 protein: CASSYYGTSAPNEQFF
CDR3 DNA: TGTGCCAGCAGTTACTACGGGACTAGCGCGCCCAATGAGCAGTTCTTC

clone size: -
J gene: TRBJ1-4
CDR3 length: 12
D gene: TRBD1
V gene: TRBV29-1
CDR3 protein: CSVGQGGEKLFF
CDR3 DNA: TGCAGCGTTGGACAGGGAGGCGAAAAACTGTTTTTT

clone size: -
J gene: TRBJ1-5
CDR3 length: 14
D gene: -
V gene: TRBV5-6
CDR3 protein: CASSTGTAYQPQHF
CDR3 DNA: TGTGCCAGCAGCACCGGGACCGCCTATCAGCCCCAGCATTTT

clone size: -
J gene: TRBJ1-2
CDR3 length: 14
D gene: -
V gene: TRBV5-4
CDR3 protein: CASSLGTTNYGYTF
CDR3 DNA: TGTGCCAGCAGCTTGGGTACGACTAACTATGGCTACACCTTC

clone size: once
J gene: TRBJ1-3
CDR3 length: 15
D gene: -
V gene: TRBV7-9
CDR3 protein: CASSLAPGSGNTVYF
CDR3 DNA: TGTGCCAGCAGCCTCGCCCCGGGCTCTGGAAACACCGTATATTTT

clone size: -
J gene: TRBJ1-6
CDR3 length: 15
D gene: TRBD1
V gene: TRBV18
CDR3 protein: CASSPRTGNNSPLHF
CDR3 DNA: TGTGCCAGCTCACCACGGACAGGCAATAATTCACCCCTCCACTTT

clone size: once
J gene: TRBJ2-1
CDR3 length: 16
D gene: TRBD2
V gene: TRBV11-2
CDR3 protein: CASSLGLADSYNEQFF
CDR3 DNA: TGTGCCAGCAGCTTAGGGCTAGCGGACTCCTACAATGAGCAGTTCTTC

clone size: once
J gene: TRBJ2-5
CDR3 length: 14
D gene: -
V gene: TRBV19
CDR3 protein: CASSPRQLQETQYF
CDR3 DNA: TGTGCCAGTAGTCCCCGACAGCTACAAGAGACCCAGTACTTC

clone size: -
J gene: TRBJ1-5
CDR3 length: 15
D gene: -
V gene: TRBV6-6
CDR3 protein: CASRSTGRGNQPQHF
CDR3 DNA: TGTGCCAGCAGGTCAACAGGGCGTGGTAATCAGCCCCAGCATTTT

clone size: once
J gene: TRBJ1-1
CDR3 length: 14
D gene: -
V gene: TRBV28
CDR3 protein: CAAGIGQPATEAFF
CDR3 DNA: TGTGCCGCGGGGATAGGACAGCCGGCCACTGAAGCTTTCTTT

clone size: -
J gene: TRBJ2-7
CDR3 length: 13
D gene: -
V gene: TRBV21-1
CDR3 protein: CASSKAGSYEQYF
CDR3 DNA: TGTGCCAGCAGCAAAGCCGGGAGTTACGAGCAGTACTTC

clone size: -
J gene: TRBJ2-3
CDR3 length: 14
D gene: -
V gene: TRBV5-4
CDR3 protein: CASSLQGVTDTQYF
CDR3 DNA: TGTGCCAGCAGCTTACAGGGAGTCACAGATACGCAGTATTTT

clone size: -
J gene: TRBJ1-3
CDR3 length: 13
D gene: -
V gene: TRBV6-5
CDR3 protein: CASSYSLRNTIYF
CDR3 DNA: TGTGCCAGCAGTTACTCGTTACGAAACACCATATATTTT

clone size: -
J gene: TRBJ1-1
CDR3 length: 17
D gene: -
V gene: TRBV28
CDR3 protein: CASRTVPGRERNTEAFF
CDR3 DNA: TGTGCCAGCAGAACTGTCCCGGGACGGGAACGGAACACTGAAGCTTTCTTT

clone size: -
J gene: TRBJ2-5
CDR3 length: 14
D gene: -
V gene: TRBV30
CDR3 protein: CAWSGGRSQETQYF
CDR3 DNA: TGTGCCTGGAGTGGCGGACGTAGCCAAGAGACCCAGTACTTC

clone size: -
J gene: TRBJ2-1
CDR3 length: 14
D gene: -
V gene: TRBV10-2
CDR3 protein: CASSSAETYNEQFF
CDR3 DNA: TGCGCCAGCAGTTCGGCGGAAACCTACAATGAGCAGTTCTTC

clone size: -
J gene: TRBJ1-2
CDR3 length: 16
D gene: -
V gene: TRBV6-1
CDR3 protein: CASSEDPGEIDYGYTF
CDR3 DNA: TGTGCCAGCAGTGAAGATCCAGGGGAAATCGACTATGGCTACACCTTC

clone size: -
J gene: TRBJ2-7
CDR3 length: 14
D gene: -
V gene: TRBV19
CDR3 protein: CASSSGARAYEQYF
CDR3 DNA: TGTGCCAGTAGCTCCGGGGCGAGGGCCTACGAGCAGTACTTC

clone size: once
J gene: TRBJ1-2
CDR3 length: 12
D gene: -
V gene: TRBV9
CDR3 protein: CASSVNQGFNTF
CDR3 DNA: TGTGCCAGCAGCGTAAACCAGGGGTTTAACACCTTC

clone size: -
J gene: TRBJ1-5
CDR3 length: 12
D gene: -
V gene: TRBV6-1
CDR3 protein: CASSEGNQPQHF
CDR3 DNA: TGTGCCAGCAGTGAGGGGAATCAGCCCCAGCATTTT

clone size: -
J gene: TRBJ2-3
CDR3 length: 17
D gene: TRBD2
V gene: TRBV5-1
CDR3 protein: CASRQLAGGLSTDTQYF
CDR3 DNA: TGCGCCAGCAGACAACTAGCGGGGGGGCTCAGCACAGATACGCAGTATTTT

clone size: -
J gene: TRBJ2-3
CDR3 length: 13
D gene: -
V gene: TRBV6-5
CDR3 protein: CASSYGGTDTQYF
CDR3 DNA: TGTGCCAGCAGTTACGGGGGCACAGATACGCAGTATTTT

clone size: -
J gene: TRBJ2-3
CDR3 length: 17
D gene: -
V gene: TRBV28
CDR3 protein: CASSLGLSTPSTDTQYF
CDR3 DNA: TGTGCCAGCAGTTTAGGGCTAAGCACCCCTAGCACAGATACGCAGTATTTT

clone size: once
J gene: TRBJ2-1
CDR3 length: 15
D gene: -
V gene: TRBV11-2
CDR3 protein: CASSRQGIFYNEQFF
CDR3 DNA: TGTGCCAGCAGCCGCCAGGGCATATTCTACAATGAGCAGTTCTTC

clone size: -
J gene: TRBJ2-1
CDR3 length: 15
D gene: -
V gene: TRBV7-6
CDR3 protein: CASSLGADIYNEQFF
CDR3 DNA: TGTGCCAGCAGCTTAGGGGCAGACATCTACAATGAGCAGTTCTTC